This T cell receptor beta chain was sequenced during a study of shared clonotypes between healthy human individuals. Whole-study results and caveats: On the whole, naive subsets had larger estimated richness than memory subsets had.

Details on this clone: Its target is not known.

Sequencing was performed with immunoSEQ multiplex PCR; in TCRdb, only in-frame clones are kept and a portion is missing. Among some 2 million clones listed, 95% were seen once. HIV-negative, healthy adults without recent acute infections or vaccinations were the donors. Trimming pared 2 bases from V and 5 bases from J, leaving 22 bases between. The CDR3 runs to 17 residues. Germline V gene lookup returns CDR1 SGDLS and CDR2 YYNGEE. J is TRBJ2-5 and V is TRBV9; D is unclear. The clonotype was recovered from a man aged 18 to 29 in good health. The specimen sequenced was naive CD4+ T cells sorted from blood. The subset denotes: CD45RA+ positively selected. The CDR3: CASSVQSGALIGETQYF. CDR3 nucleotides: TGTGCCAGCAGCGTTCAATCAGGCGCCCTGATAGGGGAGACCCAGTACTTC.